This T cell receptor (beta chain) was sequenced during a study of cytomegalovirus exposure and HLA in healthy donors. Study background: A later analysis reported the approximately 120 validation repertoires used the same platform as the 550 to 700 first-cohort repertoires. Overall study findings and caveats: Associated with cytomegalovirus, according to the listing, were 164 TCR beta chains. A later analysis found first-cohort TCR clusters tended to co-occur in the 120 validation repertoires.

V was pared by 6 bases and J by 8 bases, with 8 bases between. The CDR3 sequence is 11 residues long. The germline V gene encodes CDR1 MNHEY and CDR2 SVGAGI. The assay was immunoSEQ multiplex PCR, and TCRdb's table has in-frame clones only and misses some. Of 200,000 or so clones in the sample, roughly 85% were seen once. Note on this clone: The antigen remains undetermined.

The source material was PBMCs. V usage is TRBV6-5 and J usage is TRBJ2-1; D not certain. This receptor was taken from a woman aged 18-35 years in good health and CMV-seronegative. The CDR3 sequence: CASSRHDEQFF. CDR3 DNA: TGTGCCAGCAGCCGCCACGATGAGCAGTTCTTC.